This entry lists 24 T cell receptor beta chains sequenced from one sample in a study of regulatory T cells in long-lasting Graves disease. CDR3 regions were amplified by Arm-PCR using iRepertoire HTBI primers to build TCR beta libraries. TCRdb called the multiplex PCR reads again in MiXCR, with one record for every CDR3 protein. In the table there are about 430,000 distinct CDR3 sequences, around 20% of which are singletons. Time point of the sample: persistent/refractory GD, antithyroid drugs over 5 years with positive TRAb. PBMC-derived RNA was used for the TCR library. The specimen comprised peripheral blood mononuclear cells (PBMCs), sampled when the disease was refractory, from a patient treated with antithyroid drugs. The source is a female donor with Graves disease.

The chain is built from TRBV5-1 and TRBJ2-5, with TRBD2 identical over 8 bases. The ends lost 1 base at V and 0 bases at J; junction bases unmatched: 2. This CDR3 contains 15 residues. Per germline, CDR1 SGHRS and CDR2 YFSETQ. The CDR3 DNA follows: TGCGCCAGCAGCTTGTTTAGCGGGAACCAAGAGACCCAGTACTTC. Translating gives CASSLFSGNQETQYF.

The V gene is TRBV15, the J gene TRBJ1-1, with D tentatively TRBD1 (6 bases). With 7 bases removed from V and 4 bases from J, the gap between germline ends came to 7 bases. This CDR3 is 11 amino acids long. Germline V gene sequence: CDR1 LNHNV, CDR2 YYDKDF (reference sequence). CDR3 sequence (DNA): TGTGCCACCACCAGGGGCACTGAAGCTTTCTTT. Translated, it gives CATTRGTEAFF.

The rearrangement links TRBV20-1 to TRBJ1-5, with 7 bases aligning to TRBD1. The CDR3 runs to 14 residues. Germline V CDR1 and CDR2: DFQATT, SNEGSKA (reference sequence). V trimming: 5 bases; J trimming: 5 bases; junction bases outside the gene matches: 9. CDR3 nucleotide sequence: TGCAGTGCTGGCCTAGGGACAGATTATCAGCCCCAGCATTTT. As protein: CSAGLGTDYQPQHF.

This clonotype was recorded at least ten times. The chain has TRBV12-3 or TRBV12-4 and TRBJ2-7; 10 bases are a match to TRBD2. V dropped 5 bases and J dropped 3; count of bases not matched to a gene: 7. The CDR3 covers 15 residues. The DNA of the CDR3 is TGTGCCAGCAGTGGGGAGGGGACTAGCGTCTACGAGCAGTACTTC. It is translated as CASSGEGTSVYEQYF.

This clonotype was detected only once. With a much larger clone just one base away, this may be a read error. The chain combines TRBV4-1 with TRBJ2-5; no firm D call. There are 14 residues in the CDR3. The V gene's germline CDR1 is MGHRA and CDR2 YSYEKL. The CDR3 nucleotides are TGCGCCAGCGGCCAAGATAGGCCCTGGGAGACCCAGTACTTC. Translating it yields CASGQDRPWETQYF.

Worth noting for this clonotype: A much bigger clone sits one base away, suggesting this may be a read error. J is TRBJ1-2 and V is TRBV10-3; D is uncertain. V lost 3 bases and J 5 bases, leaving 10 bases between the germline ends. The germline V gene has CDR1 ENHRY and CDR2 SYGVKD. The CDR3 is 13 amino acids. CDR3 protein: CAISDPRPYGYTF. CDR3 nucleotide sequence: TGTGCCATCAGTGACCCGAGACCTTATGGCTACACCTTC.

CDR3 DNA: TGTGCCAGCAGCGTGTATAGCAATCAGCCCCAGCATTTT. Protein sequence: CASSVYSNQPQHF. The J gene is TRBJ1-5, the V gene TRBV9, with D unclear. Germline V gives CDR1 SGDLS, CDR2 YYNGEE. The V and J ends lost 2 bases and 0 bases respectively, with 3 bases between them. This CDR3 has 13 residues.

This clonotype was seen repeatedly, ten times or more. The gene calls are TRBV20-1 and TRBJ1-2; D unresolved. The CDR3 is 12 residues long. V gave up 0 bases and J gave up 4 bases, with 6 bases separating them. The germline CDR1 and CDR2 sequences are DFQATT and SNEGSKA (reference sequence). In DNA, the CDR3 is TGCAGTGCTAGAGAGGAAGGCTATGGCTACACCTTC. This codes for CSAREEGYGYTF.

The CDR3 spells CASSLLPGIYGYTF. CDR3 in DNA: TGTGCCAGCAGTTTACTTCCTGGAATCTATGGCTACACCTTC. V is TRBV28 and J is TRBJ1-2, with D hard to call. CDR1 and CDR2 from the germline V gene are MDHEN and SYDVKM. The length of the CDR3 is 14 residues. V gave up 2 bases and J gave up 4 bases, with 11 bases separating them.

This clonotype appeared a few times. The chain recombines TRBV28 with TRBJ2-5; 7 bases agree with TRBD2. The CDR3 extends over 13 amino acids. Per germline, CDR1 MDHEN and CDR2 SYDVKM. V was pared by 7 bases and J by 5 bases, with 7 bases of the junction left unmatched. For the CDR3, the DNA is TGTGCCAGCACTGGCGGGAGCACGGAGACCCAGTACTTC. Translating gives CASTGGSTETQYF.

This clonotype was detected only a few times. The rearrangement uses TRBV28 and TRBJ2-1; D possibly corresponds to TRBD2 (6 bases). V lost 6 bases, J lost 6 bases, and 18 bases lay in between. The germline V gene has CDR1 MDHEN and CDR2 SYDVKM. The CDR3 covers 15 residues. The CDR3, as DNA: TGTGCCAGCAGCGGACCGGGACTCGCACTCAATGAGCAGTTCTTC. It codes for CASSGPGLALNEQFF.

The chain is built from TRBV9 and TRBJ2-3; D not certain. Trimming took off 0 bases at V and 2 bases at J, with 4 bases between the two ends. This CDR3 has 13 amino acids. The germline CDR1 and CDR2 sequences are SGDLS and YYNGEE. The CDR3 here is CASSVGITDTQYF. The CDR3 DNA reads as TGTGCCAGCAGCGTAGGTATCACAGATACGCAGTATTTT.

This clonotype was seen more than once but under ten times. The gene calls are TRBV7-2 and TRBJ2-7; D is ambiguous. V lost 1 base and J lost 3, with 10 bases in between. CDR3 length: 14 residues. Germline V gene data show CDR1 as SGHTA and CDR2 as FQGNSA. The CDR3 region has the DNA TGTGCCAGCAGCTTAGTGGAACAAAACTACGAGCAGTACTTC. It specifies CASSLVEQNYEQYF.

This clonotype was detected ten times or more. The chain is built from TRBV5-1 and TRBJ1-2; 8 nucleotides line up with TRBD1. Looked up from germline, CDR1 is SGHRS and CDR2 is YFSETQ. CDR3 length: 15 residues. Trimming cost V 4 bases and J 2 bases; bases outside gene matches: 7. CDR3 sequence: CASSAPGQANYGYTF. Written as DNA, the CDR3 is TGCGCCAGCAGCGCCCCGGGACAGGCGAACTATGGCTACACCTTC.

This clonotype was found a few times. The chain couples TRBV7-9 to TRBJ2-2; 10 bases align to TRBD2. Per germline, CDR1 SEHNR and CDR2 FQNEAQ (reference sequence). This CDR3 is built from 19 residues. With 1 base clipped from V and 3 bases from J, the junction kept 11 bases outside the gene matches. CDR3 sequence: CASSLGFILAGADTGELFF. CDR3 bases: TGTGCCAGCAGCTTAGGGTTCATCCTAGCGGGAGCCGACACCGGGGAGCTGTTTTTT.

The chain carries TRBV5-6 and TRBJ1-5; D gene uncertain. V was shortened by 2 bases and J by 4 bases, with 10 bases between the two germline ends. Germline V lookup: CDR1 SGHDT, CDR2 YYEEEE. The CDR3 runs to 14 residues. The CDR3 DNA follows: TGTGCCAGCAGCTTTTCGGGGTTTAATCAGCCCCAGCATTTT. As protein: CASSFSGFNQPQHF.

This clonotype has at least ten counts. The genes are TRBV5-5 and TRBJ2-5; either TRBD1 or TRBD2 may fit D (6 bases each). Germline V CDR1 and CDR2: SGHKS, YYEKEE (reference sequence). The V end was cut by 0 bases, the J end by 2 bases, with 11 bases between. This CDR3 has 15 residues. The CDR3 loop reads CASSLGGADQETQYF. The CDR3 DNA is TGTGCCAGCAGCTTGGGGGGGGCGGATCAAGAGACCCAGTACTTC.

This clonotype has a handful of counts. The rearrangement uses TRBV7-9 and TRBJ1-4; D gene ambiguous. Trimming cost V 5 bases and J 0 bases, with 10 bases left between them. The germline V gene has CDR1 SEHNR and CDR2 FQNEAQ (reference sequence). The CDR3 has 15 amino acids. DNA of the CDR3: TGTGCCAGCAGCCTGAGTGTTACAACTAATGAAAAACTGTTTTTT. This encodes CASSLSVTTNEKLFF.

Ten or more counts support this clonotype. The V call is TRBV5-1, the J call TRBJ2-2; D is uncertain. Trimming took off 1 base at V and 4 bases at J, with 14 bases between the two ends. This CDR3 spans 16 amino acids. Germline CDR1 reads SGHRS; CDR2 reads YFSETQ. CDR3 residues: CASSLWALPSTGELFF. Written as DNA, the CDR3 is TGCGCCAGCAGCTTGTGGGCGTTACCGAGCACCGGGGAGCTGTTTTTT.

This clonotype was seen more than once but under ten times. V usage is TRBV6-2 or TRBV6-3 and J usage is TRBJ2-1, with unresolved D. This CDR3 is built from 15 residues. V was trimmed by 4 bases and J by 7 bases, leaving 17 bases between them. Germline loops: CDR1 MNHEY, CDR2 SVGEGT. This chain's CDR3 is CASSFSPPAANEQFF. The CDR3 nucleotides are TGTGCCAGCAGTTTCTCTCCTCCGGCGGCAAATGAGCAGTTCTTC.

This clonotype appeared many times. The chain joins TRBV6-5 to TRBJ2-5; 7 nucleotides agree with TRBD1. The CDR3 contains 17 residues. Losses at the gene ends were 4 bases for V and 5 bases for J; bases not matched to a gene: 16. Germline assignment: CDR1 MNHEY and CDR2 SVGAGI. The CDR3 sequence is CASSLKRQGRDWETQYF. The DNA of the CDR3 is TGTGCCAGCAGTTTAAAAAGACAGGGTAGGGATTGGGAGACCCAGTACTTC.

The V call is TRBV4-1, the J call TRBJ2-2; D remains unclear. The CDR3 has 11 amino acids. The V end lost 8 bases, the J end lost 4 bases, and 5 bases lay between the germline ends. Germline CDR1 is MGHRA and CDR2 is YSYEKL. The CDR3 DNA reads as TGCGCCAGCCATGGCACCGGGGAGCTGTTTTTT. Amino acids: CASHGTGELFF.

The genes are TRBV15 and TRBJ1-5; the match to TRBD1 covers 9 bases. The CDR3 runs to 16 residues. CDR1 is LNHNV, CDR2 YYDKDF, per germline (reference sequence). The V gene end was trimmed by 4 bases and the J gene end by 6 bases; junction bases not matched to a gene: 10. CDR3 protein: CATSKWTGVTSQPQHF. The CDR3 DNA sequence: TGTGCCACCAGCAAATGGACAGGGGTAACCAGTCAGCCCCAGCATTTT.

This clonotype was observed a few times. The CDR3 nucleotides are TGTGCCAGCAGCCTCGGGCATGCCGGTGGCTACACCTTC. It encodes CASSLGHAGGYTF. The rearrangement links TRBV14 to TRBJ1-2; D gene unclear. Germline CDR1 and CDR2: SGHDN and FVKESK. The CDR3 runs 13 residues. Trimming left V 4 bases short and J 7 bases short, with 13 bases between.